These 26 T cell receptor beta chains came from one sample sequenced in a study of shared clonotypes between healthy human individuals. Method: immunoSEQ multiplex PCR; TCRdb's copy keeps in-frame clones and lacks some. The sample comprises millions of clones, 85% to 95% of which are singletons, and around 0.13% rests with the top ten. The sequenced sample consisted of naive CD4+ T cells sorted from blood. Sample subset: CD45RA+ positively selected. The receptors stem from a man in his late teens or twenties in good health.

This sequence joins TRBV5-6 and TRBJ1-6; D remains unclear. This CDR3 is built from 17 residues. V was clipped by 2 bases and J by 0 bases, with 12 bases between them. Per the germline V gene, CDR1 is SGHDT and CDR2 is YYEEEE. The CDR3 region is CASSFRTMSSYNSPLHF. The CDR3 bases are TGTGCCAGCAGCTTCCGCACCATGAGCTCCTATAATTCACCCCTCCACTTT. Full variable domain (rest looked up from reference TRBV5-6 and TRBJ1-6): DAGVTQSPTHLIKTRGQQVTLRCSPKSGHDTVSWYQQALGQGPQFIFQYYEEEERQRGNFPDRFSGHQFPNYSSELNVNALLLGDSALYLCASSFRTMSSYNSPLHFGNGTRLTVT.

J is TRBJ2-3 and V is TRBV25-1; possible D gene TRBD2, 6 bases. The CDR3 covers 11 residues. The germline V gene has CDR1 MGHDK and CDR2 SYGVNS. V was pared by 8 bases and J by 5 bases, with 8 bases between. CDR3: CASLGGDTQYF. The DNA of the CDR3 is TGTGCCAGCCTGGGGGGAGATACGCAGTATTTT.

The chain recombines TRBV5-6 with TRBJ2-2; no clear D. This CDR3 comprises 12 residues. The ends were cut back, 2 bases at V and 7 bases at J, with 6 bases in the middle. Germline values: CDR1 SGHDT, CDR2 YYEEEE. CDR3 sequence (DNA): TGTGCCAGCAGCTTCCTGATCGGGGAGCTGTTTTTT. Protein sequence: CASSFLIGELFF.

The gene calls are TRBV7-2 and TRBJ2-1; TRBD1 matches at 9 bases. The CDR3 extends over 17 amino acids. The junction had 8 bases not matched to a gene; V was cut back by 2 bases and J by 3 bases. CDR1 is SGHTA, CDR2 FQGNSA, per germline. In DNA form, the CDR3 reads TGTGCCAGCAGCTTACAGACAGGGGGAAAGGTCTACAATGAGCAGTTCTTC. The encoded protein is CASSLQTGGKVYNEQFF. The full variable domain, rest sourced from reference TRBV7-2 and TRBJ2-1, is GAGVSQSPSNKVTEKGKDVELRCDPISGHTALYWYRQSLGQGLEFLIYFQGNSAPDKSGLPSDRFSAERTGGSVSTLTIQRTQQEDSAVYLCASSLQTGGKVYNEQFFGPGTRLTVL.

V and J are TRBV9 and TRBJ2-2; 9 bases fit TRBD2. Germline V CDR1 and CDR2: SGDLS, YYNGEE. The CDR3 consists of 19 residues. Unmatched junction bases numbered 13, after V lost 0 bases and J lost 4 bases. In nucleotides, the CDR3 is TGTGCCAGCAGCGTAGCTACAATAGGCGGGAGGGCCTCCACCGGGGAGCTGTTTTTT. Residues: CASSVATIGGRASTGELFF.

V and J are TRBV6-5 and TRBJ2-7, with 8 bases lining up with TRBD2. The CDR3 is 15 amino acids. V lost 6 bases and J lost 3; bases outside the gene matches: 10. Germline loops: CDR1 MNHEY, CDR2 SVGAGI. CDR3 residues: CASRGPGGMFYEQYF. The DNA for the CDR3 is TGTGCCAGCAGGGGACCGGGGGGGATGTTCTACGAGCAGTACTTC.

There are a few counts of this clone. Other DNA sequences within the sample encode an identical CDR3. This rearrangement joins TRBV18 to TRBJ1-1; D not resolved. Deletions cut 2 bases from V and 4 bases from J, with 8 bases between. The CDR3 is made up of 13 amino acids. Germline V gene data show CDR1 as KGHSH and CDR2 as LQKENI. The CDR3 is CASSPGEGTEAFF. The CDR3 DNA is TGTGCCAGCTCACCAGGGGAGGGCACTGAAGCTTTCTTT.

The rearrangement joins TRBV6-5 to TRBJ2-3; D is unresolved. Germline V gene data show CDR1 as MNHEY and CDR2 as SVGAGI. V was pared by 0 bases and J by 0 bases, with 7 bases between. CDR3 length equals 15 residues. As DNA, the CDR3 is TGTGCCAGCAGTTACTCATGGGGAAGCACAGATACGCAGTATTTT. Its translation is CASSYSWGSTDTQYF.

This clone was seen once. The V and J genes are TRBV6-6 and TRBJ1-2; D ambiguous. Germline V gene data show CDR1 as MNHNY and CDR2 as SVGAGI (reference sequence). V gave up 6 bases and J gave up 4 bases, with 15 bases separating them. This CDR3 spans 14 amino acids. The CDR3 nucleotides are TGTGCCAGCAGCCGTGACAATGACGGCTATGGCTACACCTTC. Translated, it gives CASSRDNDGYGYTF.

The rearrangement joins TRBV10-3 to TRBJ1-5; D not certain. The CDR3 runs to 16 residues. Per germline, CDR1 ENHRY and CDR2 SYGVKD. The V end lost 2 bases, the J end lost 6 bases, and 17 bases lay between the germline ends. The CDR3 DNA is TGTGCCATCAGTGAGAAGGGCTGGGGAGCAGGTCAGCCCCAGCATTTT. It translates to CAISEKGWGAGQPQHF.

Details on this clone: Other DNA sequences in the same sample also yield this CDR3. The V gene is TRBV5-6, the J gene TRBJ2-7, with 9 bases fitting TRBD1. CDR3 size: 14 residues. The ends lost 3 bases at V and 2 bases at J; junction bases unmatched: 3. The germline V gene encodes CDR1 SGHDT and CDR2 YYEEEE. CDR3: CASSWGQGTYEQYF. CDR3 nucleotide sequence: TGTGCCAGCAGCTGGGGACAGGGTACCTACGAGCAGTACTTC. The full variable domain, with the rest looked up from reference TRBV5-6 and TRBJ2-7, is DAGVTQSPTHLIKTRGQQVTLRCSPKSGHDTVSWYQQALGQGPQFIFQYYEEEERQRGNFPDRFSGHQFPNYSSELNVNALLLGDSALYLCASSWGQGTYEQYFGPGTRLTVT.

The CDR3 loop is CASSNTEGGGGTYEQYF. The CDR3 DNA reads TGTGCCAGCAGCAATACCGAGGGGGGAGGCGGGACCTACGAGCAGTACTTC. The chain uses TRBV9 and TRBJ2-7; D assignment may be TRBD1 or TRBD2 (6 bases each). V shed 4 bases and J shed 2 bases, with 22 bases lying between them. There are 17 residues in the CDR3. CDR1 is SGDLS, CDR2 YYNGEE, per germline.

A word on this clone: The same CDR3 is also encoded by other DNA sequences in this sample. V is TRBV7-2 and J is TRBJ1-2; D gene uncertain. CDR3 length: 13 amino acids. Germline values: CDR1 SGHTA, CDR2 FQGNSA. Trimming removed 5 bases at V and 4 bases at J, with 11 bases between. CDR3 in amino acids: CASSLRVGYGYTF. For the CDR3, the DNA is TGTGCCAGCAGCCTGAGGGTTGGCTATGGCTACACCTTC.

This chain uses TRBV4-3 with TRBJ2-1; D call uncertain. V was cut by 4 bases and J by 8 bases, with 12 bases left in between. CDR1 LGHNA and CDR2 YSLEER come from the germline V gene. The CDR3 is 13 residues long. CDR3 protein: CASSPRFWDEQFF. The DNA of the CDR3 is TGCGCCAGCAGCCCAAGGTTTTGGGATGAGCAGTTCTTC.

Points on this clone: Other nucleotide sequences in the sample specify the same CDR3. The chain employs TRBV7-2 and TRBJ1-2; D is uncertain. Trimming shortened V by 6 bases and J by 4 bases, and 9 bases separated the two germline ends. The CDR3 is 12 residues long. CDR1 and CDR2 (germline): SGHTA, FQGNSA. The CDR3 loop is CASSGSSYGYTF. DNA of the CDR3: TGTGCCAGCAGTGGTAGCAGCTATGGCTACACCTTC. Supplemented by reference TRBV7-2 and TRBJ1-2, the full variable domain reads GAGVSQSPSNKVTEKGKDVELRCDPISGHTALYWYRQSLGQGLEFLIYFQGNSAPDKSGLPSDRFSAERTGGSVSTLTIQRTQQEDSAVYLCASSGSSYGYTFGSGTRLTVV.

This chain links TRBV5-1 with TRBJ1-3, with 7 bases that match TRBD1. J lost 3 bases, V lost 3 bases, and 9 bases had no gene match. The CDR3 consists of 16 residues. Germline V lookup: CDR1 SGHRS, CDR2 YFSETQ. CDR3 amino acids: CASSSDYRGLGNTIYF. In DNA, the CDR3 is TGCGCCAGCAGCTCTGATTACAGGGGACTTGGAAACACCATATATTTT.

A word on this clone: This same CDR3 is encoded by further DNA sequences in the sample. The CDR3 sequence is CSVGGSSYEQYF. The CDR3 DNA is TGCAGCGTTGGAGGCAGCTCCTACGAGCAGTACTTC. The rearrangement uses TRBV29-1 and TRBJ2-7; D unresolved. Germline V gene sequence: CDR1 SQVTM, CDR2 ANQGSEA. This CDR3 comprises 12 residues. Trimming took 4 bases from V and 0 from J, leaving 7 bases between them.

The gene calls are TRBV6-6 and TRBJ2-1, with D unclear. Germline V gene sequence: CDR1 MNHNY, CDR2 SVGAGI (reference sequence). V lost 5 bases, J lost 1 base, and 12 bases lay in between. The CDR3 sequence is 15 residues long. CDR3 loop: CASSLNVGSYNEQFF. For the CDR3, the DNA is TGTGCCAGCAGTCTTAATGTGGGGTCCTACAATGAGCAGTTCTTC.

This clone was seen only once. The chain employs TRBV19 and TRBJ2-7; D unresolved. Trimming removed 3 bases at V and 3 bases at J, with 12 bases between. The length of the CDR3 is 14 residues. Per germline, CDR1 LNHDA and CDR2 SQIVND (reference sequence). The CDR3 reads CASSITAINYEQYF. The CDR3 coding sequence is TGTGCCAGTAGTATCACCGCGATAAACTACGAGCAGTACTTC.

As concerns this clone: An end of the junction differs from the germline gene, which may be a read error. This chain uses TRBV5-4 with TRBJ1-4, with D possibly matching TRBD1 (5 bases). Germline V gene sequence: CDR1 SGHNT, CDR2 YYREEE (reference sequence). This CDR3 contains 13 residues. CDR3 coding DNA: TGTGCCGGCAGCTTCGACAGAAATGAAAAACTGTTTTTT. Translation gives CAGSFDRNEKLFF.

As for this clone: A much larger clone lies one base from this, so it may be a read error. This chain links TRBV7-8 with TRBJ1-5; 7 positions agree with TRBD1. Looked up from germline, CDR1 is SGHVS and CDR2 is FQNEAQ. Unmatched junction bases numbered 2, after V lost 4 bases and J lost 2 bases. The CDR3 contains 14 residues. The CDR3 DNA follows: TGTGCCAGCAGCTCCCAGGGGGGCAATCAGCCCCAGCATTTT. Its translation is CASSSQGGNQPQHF.

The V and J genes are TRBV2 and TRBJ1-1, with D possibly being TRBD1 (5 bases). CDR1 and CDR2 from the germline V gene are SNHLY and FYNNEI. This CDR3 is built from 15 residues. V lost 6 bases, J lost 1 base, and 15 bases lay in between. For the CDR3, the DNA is TGTGCCAGCAGCGCGGGACTCCTGAAGAACACTGAAGCTTTCTTT. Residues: CASSAGLLKNTEAFF.

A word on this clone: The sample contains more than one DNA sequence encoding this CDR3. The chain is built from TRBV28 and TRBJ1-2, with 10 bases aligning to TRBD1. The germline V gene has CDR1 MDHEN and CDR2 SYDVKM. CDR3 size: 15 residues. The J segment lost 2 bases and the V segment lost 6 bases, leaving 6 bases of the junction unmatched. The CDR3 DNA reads TGTGCCAGCAGCAGCCGGGGACAGGGGAACTATGGCTACACCTTC. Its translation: CASSSRGQGNYGYTF.

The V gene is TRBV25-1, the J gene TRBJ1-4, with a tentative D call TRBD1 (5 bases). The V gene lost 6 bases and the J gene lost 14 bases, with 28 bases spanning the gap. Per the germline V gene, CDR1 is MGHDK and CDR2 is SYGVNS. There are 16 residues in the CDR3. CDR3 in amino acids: CASSSPFGTPNPSLFF. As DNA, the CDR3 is TGTGCCAGCAGCTCCCCCTTTGGGACGCCAAACCCGAGCCTGTTTTTT.

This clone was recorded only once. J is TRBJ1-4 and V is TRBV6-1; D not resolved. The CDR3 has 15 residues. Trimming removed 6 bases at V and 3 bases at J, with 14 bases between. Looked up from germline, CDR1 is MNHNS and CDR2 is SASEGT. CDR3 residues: CASRMGGVPNEKLFF. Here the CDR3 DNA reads TGTGCCAGCAGGATGGGTGGGGTTCCTAATGAAAAACTGTTTTTT.

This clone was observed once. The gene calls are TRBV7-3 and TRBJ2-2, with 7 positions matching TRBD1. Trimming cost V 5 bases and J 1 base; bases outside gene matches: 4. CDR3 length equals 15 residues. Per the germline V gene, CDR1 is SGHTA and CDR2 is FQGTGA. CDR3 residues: CASSPDRENTGELFF. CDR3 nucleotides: TGTGCCAGCAGCCCAGACAGGGAGAACACCGGGGAGCTGTTTTTT.